Listed below are T cell receptor beta chains from one sample, sequenced in a study of blood T cell repertoires in COVID-19. The protocol was immunoSEQ multiplex PCR, while the TCRdb copy is restricted to in-frame clones and leaves out a portion. The table lists a few hundred thousand clones, about nine tenths of them singletons, with approximately 12% in the top ten. Source material: peripheral blood. Source of these receptors: a woman aged 55-69 years with acute or convalescent COVID-19. Both conserved end residues are part of each CDR3. The order of the fields is J gene, V gene, CDR3 protein.

j_call: TRBJ2-7; v_call: TRBV27; cdr3_aa: CASSHRTGGPYEQYF
j_call: TRBJ2-1; v_call: TRBV6-2/TRBV6-3; cdr3_aa: CASSEVSREQFF
j_call: TRBJ2-5; v_call: TRBV11-3; cdr3_aa: CASSRGPGGETQYF
j_call: TRBJ2-5; v_call: TRBV5-1; cdr3_aa: CASNPEGTSGSQETQYF
j_call: TRBJ1-5; v_call: TRBV29-1; cdr3_aa: CSVETGPGSPQHF
j_call: TRBJ2-7; v_call: TRBV4-3; cdr3_aa: CASSQILSYEQYF
j_call: TRBJ1-6; v_call: TRBV30; cdr3_aa: CAWSVGQGVWNSPLHF
j_call: TRBJ2-7; v_call: TRBV4-1; cdr3_aa: CASSQEAGQGGSEQYF
j_call: TRBJ1-2; v_call: TRBV7-3; cdr3_aa: CASSPTANYGYTF
j_call: TRBJ2-1; v_call: TRBV5-5; cdr3_aa: CASSPRPPGGDGGNEQFF
j_call: TRBJ1-5; v_call: TRBV20-1; cdr3_aa: CSASFPGARGQPQHF
j_call: TRBJ1-1; v_call: TRBV12-1; cdr3_aa: CASSPGQGANSTEAFF
j_call: TRBJ1-1; v_call: TRBV4-3; cdr3_aa: CASSQDSKNTEAFF